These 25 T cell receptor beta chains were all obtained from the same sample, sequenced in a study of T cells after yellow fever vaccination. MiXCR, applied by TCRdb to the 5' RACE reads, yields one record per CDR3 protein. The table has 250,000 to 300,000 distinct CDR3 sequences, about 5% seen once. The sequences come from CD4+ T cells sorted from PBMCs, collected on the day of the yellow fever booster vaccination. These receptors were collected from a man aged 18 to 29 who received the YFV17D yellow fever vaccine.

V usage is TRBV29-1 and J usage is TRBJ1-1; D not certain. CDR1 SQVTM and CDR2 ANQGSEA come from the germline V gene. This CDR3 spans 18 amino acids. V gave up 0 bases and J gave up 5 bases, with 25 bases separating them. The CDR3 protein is CSVEDWNRRARVGTEAFF. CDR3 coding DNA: TGCAGCGTTGAAGATTGGAACAGACGGGCGAGGGTCGGAACTGAAGCTTTCTTT.

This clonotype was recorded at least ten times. The CDR3 nucleotides are TGCAGTGCGCTTAGGGAGACCCAGTACTTC. As protein: CSALRETQYF. V gene TRBV20-1 combines with J gene TRBJ2-5; unclear D gene. Germline V lookup: CDR1 DFQATT, CDR2 SNEGSKA (reference sequence). V lost 6 bases and J 5 bases, leaving 7 bases between the germline ends. This CDR3 is built from 10 residues.

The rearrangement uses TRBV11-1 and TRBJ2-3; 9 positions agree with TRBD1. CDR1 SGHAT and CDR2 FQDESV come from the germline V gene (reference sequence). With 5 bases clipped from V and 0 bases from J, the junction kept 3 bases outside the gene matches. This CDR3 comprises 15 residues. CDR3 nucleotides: TGTGCCAGCAGCCAGACAGGGGGAAGCACAGATACGCAGTATTTT. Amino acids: CASSQTGGSTDTQYF.

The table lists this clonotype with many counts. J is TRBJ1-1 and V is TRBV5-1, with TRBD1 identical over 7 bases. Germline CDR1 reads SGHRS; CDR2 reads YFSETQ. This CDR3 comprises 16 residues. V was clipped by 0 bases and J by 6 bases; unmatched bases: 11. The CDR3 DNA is TGCGCCAGCAGCTTGGATCCGGCCGGCCAGGGGGCTGAAGCTTTCTTT. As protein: CASSLDPAGQGAEAFF.

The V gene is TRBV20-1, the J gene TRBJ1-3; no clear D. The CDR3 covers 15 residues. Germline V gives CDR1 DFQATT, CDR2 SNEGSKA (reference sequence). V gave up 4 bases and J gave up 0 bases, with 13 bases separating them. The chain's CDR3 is CSATRTASSGNTIYF. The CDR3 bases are TGCAGTGCTACTAGGACGGCTAGCTCTGGAAACACCATATATTTT.

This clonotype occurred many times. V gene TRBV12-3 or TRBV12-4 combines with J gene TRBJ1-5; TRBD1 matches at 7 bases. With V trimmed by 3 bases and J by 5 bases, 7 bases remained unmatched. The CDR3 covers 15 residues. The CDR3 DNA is TGTGCCAGCAGTTTTGGGGGGACAGTAGATCAGCCCCAGCATTTT. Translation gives CASSFGGTVDQPQHF.

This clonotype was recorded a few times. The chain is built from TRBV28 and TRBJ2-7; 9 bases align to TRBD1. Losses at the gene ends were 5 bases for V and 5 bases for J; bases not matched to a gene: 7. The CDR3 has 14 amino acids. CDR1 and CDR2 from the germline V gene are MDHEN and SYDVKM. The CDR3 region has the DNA TGTGCCAGCAGTGTCAGGGACAGGGTTGACGAGCAGTACGTC. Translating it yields CASSVRDRVDEQYV.

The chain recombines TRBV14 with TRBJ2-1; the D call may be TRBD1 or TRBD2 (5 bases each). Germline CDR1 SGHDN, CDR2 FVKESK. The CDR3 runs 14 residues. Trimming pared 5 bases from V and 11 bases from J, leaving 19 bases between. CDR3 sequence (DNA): TGTGCCAGCAGCACCATATCCCGGGGCCACCAGCAGTTCTTC. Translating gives CASSTISRGHQQFF. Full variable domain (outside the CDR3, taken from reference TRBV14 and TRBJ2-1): EAGVTQFPSHSVIEKGQTVTLRCDPISGHDNLYWYRRVMGKEIKFLLHFVKESKQDESGMPNNRFLAERTGGTYSTLKVQPAELEDSGVYFCASSTISRGHQQFFGPGTRLTVL.

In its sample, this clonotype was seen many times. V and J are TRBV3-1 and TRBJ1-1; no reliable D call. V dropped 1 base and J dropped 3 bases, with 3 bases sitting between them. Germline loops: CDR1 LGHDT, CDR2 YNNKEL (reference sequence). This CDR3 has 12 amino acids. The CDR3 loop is CASSQGYTEAFF. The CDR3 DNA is TGTGCCAGCAGCCAAGGGTACACTGAAGCTTTCTTT.

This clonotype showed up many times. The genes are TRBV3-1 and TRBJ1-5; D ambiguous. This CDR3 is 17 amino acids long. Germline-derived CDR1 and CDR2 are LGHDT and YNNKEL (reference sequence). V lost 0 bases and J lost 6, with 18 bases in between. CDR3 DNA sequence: TGTGCCAGCAGCCAAGATGGCCAGGAGGGCCTTGGTCAGCCCCAGCATTTT. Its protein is CASSQDGQEGLGQPQHF.

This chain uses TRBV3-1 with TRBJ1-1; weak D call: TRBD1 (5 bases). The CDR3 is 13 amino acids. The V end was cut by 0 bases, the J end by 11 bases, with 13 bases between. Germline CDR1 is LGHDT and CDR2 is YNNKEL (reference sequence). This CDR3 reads CASSQESNGGAFF. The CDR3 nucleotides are TGTGCCAGCAGCCAAGAAAGTAATGGGGGGGCTTTCTTT.

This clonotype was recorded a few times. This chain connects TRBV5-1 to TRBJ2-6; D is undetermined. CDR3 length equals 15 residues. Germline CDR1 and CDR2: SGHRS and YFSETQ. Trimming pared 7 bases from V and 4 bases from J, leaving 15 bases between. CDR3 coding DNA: TGCGCCAGCCGCCGTTGGGCCTCGGGGGCCAACGTCCTGACTTTC. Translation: CASRRWASGANVLTF.

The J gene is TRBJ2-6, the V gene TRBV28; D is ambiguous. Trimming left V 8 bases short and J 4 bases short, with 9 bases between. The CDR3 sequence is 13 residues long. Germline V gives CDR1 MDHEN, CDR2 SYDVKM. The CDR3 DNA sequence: TGTGCCAGCTGGGGTTCAGGGGCCAACGTCCTGACTTTC. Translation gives CASWGSGANVLTF.

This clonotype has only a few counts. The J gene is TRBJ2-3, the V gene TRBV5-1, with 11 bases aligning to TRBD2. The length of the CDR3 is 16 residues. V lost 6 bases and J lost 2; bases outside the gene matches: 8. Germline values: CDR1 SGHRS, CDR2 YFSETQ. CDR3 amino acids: CASTSVTSGDTDTQYF. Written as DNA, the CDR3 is TGCGCCAGCACATCTGTGACTAGCGGGGACACAGATACGCAGTATTTT.

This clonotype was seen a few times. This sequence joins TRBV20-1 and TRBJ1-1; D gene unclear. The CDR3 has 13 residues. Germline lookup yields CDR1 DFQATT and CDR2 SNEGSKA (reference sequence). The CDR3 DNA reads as TGCAGGGCGGTGTCCGAACTGAACACTGAAGCTTTCTTT. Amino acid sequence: CRAVSELNTEAFF.

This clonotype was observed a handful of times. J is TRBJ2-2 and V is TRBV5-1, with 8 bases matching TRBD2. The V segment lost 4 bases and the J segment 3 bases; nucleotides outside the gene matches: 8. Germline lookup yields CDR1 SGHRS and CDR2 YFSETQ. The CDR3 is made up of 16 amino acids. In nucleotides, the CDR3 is TGCGCCAGCAGCCGCCCAGTAGCGGGGCACACCGGGGAGCTGTTTTTT. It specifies CASSRPVAGHTGELFF.

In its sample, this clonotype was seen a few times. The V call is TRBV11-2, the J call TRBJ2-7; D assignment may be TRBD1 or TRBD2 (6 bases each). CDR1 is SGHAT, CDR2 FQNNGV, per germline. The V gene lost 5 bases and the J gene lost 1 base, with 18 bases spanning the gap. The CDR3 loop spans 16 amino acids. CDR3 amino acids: CASSPRETGSSYEQYF. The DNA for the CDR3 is TGTGCCAGCAGCCCACGGGAGACAGGTTCTTCCTACGAGCAGTACTTC. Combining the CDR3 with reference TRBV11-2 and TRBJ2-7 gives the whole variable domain EAGVAQSPRYKIIEKRQSVAFWCNPISGHATLYWYQQILGQGPKLLIQFQNNGVVDDSQLPKDRFSAERLKGVDSTLKIQPAKLEDSAVYLCASSPRETGSSYEQYFGPGTRLTVT.

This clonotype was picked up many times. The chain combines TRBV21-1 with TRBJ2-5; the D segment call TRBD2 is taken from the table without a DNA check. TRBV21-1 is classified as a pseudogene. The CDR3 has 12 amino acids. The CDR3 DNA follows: TGTGCCACCTCGGCCCGCCAAGAGACCCAGTACTTC. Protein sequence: CATSARQETQYF.

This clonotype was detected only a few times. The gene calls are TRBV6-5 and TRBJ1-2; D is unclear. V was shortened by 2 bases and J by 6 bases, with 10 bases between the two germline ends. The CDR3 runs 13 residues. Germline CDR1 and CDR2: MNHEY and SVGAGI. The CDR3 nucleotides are TGTGCCAGCAGTTACGGGCGGAGAGATGGCTACACCTTC. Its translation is CASSYGRRDGYTF.

The CDR3 protein is CASSEISGHYNEQFF. The CDR3 region has the DNA TGTGCCAGCAGTGAGATTAGCGGCCACTACAATGAGCAGTTCTTC. The V and J genes are TRBV25-1 and TRBJ2-1, with D perhaps TRBD2 (6 bases). CDR3 length: 15 residues. The ends were cut back, 3 bases at V and 3 bases at J, with 12 bases in the middle. Germline V gene sequence: CDR1 MGHDK, CDR2 SYGVNS.

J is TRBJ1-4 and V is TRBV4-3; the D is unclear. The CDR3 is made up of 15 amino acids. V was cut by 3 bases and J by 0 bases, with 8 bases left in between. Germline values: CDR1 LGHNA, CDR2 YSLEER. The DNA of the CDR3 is TGCGCCAGCAGCCAGGGATATGCAACTAATGAAAAACTGTTTTTT. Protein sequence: CASSQGYATNEKLFF.

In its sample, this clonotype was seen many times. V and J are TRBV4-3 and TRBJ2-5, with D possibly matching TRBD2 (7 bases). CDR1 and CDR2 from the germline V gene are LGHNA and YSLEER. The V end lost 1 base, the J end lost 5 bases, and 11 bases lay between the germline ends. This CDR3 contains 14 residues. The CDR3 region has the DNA TGCGCCAGCAGCCAAGGGGGGGGCGGCGAGACCCAGTACTTC. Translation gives CASSQGGGGETQYF.

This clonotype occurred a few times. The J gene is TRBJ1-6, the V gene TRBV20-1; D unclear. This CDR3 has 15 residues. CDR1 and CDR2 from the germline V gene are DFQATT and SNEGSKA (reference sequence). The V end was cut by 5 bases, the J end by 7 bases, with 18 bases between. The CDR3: CSASRGNPANSPLHF. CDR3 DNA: TGCAGTGCTTCCCGCGGGAATCCCGCCAATTCACCCCTCCACTTT.

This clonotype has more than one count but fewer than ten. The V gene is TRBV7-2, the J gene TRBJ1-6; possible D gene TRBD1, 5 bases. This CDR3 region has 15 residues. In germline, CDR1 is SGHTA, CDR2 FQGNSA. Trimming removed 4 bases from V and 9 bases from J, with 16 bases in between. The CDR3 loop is CASSSDIPGFSPLHF. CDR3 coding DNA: TGTGCCAGCAGCTCAGACATACCAGGGTTTTCACCCCTCCACTTT. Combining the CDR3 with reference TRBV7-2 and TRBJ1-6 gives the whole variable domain GAGVSQSPSNKVTEKGKDVELRCDPISGHTALYWYRQSLGQGLEFLIYFQGNSAPDKSGLPSDRFSAERTGGSVSTLTIQRTQQEDSAVYLCASSSDIPGFSPLHFGNGTRLTVT.

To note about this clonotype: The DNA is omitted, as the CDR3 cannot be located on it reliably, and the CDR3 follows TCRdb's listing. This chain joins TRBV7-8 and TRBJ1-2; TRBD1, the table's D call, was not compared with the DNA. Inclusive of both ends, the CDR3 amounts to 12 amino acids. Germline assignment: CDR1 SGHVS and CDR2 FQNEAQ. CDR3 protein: CASSFGQGSQTF.